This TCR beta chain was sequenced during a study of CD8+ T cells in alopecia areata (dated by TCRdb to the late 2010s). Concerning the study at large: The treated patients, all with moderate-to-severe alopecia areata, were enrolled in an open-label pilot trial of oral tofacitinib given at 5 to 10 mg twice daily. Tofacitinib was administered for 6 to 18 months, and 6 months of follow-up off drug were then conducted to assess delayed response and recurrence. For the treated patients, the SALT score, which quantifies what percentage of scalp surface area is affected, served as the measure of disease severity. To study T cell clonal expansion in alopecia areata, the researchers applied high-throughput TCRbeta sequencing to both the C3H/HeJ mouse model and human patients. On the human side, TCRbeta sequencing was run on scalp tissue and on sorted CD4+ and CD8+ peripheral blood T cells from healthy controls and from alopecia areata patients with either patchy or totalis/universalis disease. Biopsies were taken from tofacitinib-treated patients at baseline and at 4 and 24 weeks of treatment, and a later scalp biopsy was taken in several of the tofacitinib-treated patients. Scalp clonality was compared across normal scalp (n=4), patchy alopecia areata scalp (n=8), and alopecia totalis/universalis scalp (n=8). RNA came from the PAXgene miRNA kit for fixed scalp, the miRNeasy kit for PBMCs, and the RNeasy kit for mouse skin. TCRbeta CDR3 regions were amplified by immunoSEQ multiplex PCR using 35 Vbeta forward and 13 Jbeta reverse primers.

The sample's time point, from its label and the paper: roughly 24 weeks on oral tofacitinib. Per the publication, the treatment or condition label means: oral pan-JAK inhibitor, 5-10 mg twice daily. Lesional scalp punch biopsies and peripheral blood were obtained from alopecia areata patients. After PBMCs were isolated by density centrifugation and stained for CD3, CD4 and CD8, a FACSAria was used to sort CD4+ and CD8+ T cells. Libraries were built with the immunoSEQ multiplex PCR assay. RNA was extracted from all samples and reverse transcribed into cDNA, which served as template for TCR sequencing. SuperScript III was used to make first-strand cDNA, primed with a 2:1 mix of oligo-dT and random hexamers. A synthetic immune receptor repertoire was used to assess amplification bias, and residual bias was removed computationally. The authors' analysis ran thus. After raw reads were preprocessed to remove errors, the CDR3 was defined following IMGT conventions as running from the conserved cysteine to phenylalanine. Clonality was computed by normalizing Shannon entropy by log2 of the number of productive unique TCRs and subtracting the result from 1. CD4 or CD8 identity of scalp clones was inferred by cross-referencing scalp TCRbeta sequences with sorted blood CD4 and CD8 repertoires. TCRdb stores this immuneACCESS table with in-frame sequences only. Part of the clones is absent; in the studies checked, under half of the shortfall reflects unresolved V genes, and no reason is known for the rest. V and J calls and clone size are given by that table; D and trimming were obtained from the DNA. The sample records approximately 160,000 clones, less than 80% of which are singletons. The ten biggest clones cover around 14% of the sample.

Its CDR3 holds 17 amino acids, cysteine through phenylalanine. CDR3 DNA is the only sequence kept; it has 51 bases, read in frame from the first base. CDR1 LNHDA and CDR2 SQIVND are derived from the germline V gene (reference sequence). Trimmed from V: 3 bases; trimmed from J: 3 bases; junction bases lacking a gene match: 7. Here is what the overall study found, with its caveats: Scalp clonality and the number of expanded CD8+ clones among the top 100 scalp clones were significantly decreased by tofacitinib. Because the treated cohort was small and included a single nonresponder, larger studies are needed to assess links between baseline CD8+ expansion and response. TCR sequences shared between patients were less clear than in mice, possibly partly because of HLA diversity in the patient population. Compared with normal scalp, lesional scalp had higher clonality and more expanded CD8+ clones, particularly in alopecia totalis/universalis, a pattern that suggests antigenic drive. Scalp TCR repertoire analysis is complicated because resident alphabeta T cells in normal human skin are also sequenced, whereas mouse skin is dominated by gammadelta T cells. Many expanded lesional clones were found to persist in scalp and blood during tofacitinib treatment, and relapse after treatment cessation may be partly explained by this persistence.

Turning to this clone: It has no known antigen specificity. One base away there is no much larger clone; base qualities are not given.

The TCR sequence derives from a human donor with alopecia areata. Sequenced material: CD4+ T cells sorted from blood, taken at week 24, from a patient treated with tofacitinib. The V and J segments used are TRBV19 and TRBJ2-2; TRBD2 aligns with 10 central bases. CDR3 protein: CASSIFSLAGYTGELFF. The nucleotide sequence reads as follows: TGTGCCAGTAGTATCTTTTCACTAGCGGGGTACACCGGGGAGCTGTTTTTT.